Below are 31 T cell receptor beta chains sequenced from a single sample in a study of T cell repertoires in cytomegalovirus infection. TCRdb itself ran the reads through MiXCR, one entry per CDR3 protein. The repertoire includes some 300,000 distinct CDR3 sequences, about 9.1% of them detected once, and approximately 2.4% sits in the top ten. What was sequenced was PBMCs. These receptors came from a human donor in good health (CMV status not recorded). Some clones in this sample may be carry-over from other donors' samples.

The chain links TRBV28 to TRBJ2-5, with no clear D. Per the germline V gene, CDR1 is MDHEN and CDR2 is SYDVKM. V lost 8 bases and J 1 base, leaving 17 bases between the germline ends. The CDR3 sequence is 15 residues long. Written as DNA, the CDR3 is TGTGCCAGCTCAGCACACGCATCTTCCCAAGAGACCCAGTACTTC. Encoded protein: CASSAHASSQETQYF.

This clonotype was counted many times. The V and J genes are TRBV6-2 or TRBV6-3 and TRBJ2-3, with D perhaps matching TRBD1 or TRBD2 (5 bases each). CDR3 length: 15 residues. CDR1 MNHEY and CDR2 SVGEGT come from the germline V gene. V lost 2 bases and J lost 2, with 11 bases in between. CDR3 nucleotides: TGTGCCAGCAGTTACGGGGCAGGACTCACAGATACGCAGTATTTT. It encodes CASSYGAGLTDTQYF.

The table lists this clonotype with many counts. The CDR3 coding sequence is TGTGCCAGCAGTTTTTTGGGCGAAAAACTGTTTTTT. It is translated as CASSFLGEKLFF. This rearrangement joins TRBV6-5 to TRBJ1-4; D unclear. This CDR3 is 12 amino acids long. Germline V gene lookup returns CDR1 MNHEY and CDR2 SVGAGI. V lost 4 bases, J lost 8 bases, and 8 bases lay in between.

This clonotype appeared many times. The V gene is TRBV7-2, the J gene TRBJ1-2, with D unresolved. The V end lost 1 base, the J end lost 4 bases, and 10 bases lay between the germline ends. Germline-derived CDR1 and CDR2 are SGHTA and FQGNSA. This CDR3 comprises 14 residues. CDR3 sequence: CASSLDLALYGYTF. CDR3 DNA sequence: TGTGCCAGCAGCTTAGATCTCGCCCTCTATGGCTACACCTTC.

Concerning this clonotype: Being one base from a much bigger clone, this may be a read error. The rearrangement uses TRBV6-2 or TRBV6-3 and TRBJ1-1; possible D gene TRBD1, 5 bases. This CDR3 spans 13 amino acids. Trimming cost V 10 bases and J 1 base, with 13 bases left between them. The V gene's germline CDR1 is MNHEY and CDR2 SVGEGT. CDR3 DNA: TGTGCCATCAACCCTAGGGGGAACACTGAAGCTTTCTTT. Protein: CAINPRGNTEAFF.

This clonotype showed up just a few times. Here the CDR3 DNA reads TGTGCCAGCAGTGACCGCGGGGGCTCAGTCGATACGCAGTATTTT. This gives the protein CASSDRGGSVDTQYF. This chain links TRBV6-4 with TRBJ2-3; possible D gene TRBD2, 7 bases. This CDR3 has 15 residues. V gave up 2 bases and J gave up 6 bases, with 15 bases separating them. In germline, CDR1 is MRHNA, CDR2 SNTAGT.

The sample holds a few counts of this clonotype. The chain combines TRBV19 with TRBJ2-7; 12 positions match TRBD2. V lost 5 bases to trimming and J lost 3 bases; unmatched junction nucleotides: 11. The CDR3 consists of 17 residues. CDR1 is LNHDA, CDR2 SQIVND, per germline (reference sequence). The CDR3 region has the DNA TGTGCCAGTAGTCCTAGCGGGGGGGCCTCTTATTTCTACGAGCAGTACTTC. Translated: CASSPSGGASYFYEQYF.

This clonotype was seen many times. The chain recombines TRBV28 with TRBJ1-1; the D is unclear. The CDR3 consists of 12 residues. Germline V gives CDR1 MDHEN, CDR2 SYDVKM. V was pared by 5 bases and J by 7 bases, with 11 bases between. The CDR3 reads CASSIRGGEAFF. The CDR3 nucleotides are TGTGCCAGCAGTATTCGGGGTGGTGAAGCTTTCTTT.

This clonotype was seen a handful of times. The chain carries TRBV27 and TRBJ1-2; D is possibly TRBD1 (6 bases). Per the germline V gene, CDR1 is MNHEY and CDR2 is SMNVEV (reference sequence). V gave up 6 bases and J gave up 5 bases, with 16 bases separating them. CDR3 length equals 14 residues. The CDR3 DNA sequence: TGTGCCAGCAGCGGGACTGGGGGCCGTTATGGCTACACCTTC. Translation: CASSGTGGRYGYTF.

This clonotype was counted ten times or more. V and J are TRBV7-8 and TRBJ1-3; D is uncertain. The V end lost 0 bases, the J end lost 0 bases, and 6 bases lay between the germline ends. The germline V gene encodes CDR1 SGHVS and CDR2 FQNEAQ. CDR3 size: 15 residues. CDR3 loop: CASSLAPSSGNTIYF. The DNA for the CDR3 is TGTGCCAGCAGCTTAGCGCCAAGCTCTGGAAACACCATATATTTT. Combining the CDR3 with reference TRBV7-8 and TRBJ1-3 gives the whole variable domain GAGVSQSPRYKVAKRGQDVALRCDPISGHVSLFWYQQALGQGPEFLTYFQNEAQLDKSGLPSDRFFAERPEGSVSTLKIQRTQQEDSAVYLCASSLAPSSGNTIYFGEGSWLTVV.

This clonotype was seen only a few times. This chain links TRBV7-9 with TRBJ2-1, with TRBD2 identical over 13 bases. CDR1 and CDR2 (germline): SEHNR, FQNEAQ (reference sequence). Unmatched junction bases numbered 9, after V lost 4 bases and J lost 0 bases. The CDR3 sequence is 19 residues long. DNA for the CDR3: TGTGCCAGCAGCTCCCCGGGACTAGCGGGGATTAGCTCCTACAATGAGCAGTTCTTC. This gives the protein CASSSPGLAGISSYNEQFF. The full variable domain, with the rest looked up from reference TRBV7-9 and TRBJ2-1, is DTGVSQNPRHKITKRGQNVTFRCDPISEHNRLYWYRQTLGQGPEFLTYFQNEAQLEKSRLLSDRFSAERPKGSFSTLEIQRTEQGDSAMYLCASSSPGLAGISSYNEQFFGPGTRLTVL.

In its sample, this clonotype was seen many times. The V gene is TRBV7-2, the J gene TRBJ1-1; D is possibly TRBD1 (5 bases). Trimming took 2 bases from V and 2 from J, leaving 9 bases between them. This CDR3 comprises 14 residues. In germline, CDR1 is SGHTA, CDR2 FQGNSA. Written as DNA, the CDR3 is TGTGCCAGCAGCTTAAGTCAGGGAAACACTGAAGCTTTCTTT. Protein sequence: CASSLSQGNTEAFF.

This clonotype has at least ten counts. The rearrangement joins TRBV28 to TRBJ2-3; TRBD1 might be the D (7 bases). The germline V gene has CDR1 MDHEN and CDR2 SYDVKM. There are 15 residues in the CDR3. The V gene lost 5 bases and the J gene lost 1 base, with 13 bases spanning the gap. CDR3 bases: TGTGCCAGCAGTGGGGGGACAGCAGGCACAGATACGCAGTATTTT. This encodes CASSGGTAGTDTQYF.

At least ten counts were recorded for this clonotype. The chain combines TRBV6-7 with TRBJ1-5; D unclear. TRBV6-7 belongs to the ORF category, with a function that is uncertain. The CDR3 length is 17 residues. V was clipped by 2 bases and J by 0 bases, with 14 bases between them. The CDR3: CASSYPGRYHSNQPQHF. CDR3 nucleotide sequence: TGTGCCAGCAGTTACCCCGGTCGCTACCATAGCAATCAGCCCCAGCATTTT.

This clonotype was seen more than once but under ten times. The chain carries TRBV6-1 and TRBJ1-4; no firm D call. The CDR3 length is 14 residues. Trimming cost V 5 bases and J 3 bases, with 10 bases left between them. CDR1 and CDR2 (germline): MNHNS, SASEGT. The CDR3 DNA reads as TGTGCCAGCAGTCTCACAAAAGCTAATGAAAAACTGTTTTTT. Its translation: CASSLTKANEKLFF.

There are many counts of this clonotype. The rearrangement links TRBV7-2 to TRBJ1-5; 7 bases map to TRBD1. Germline loops: CDR1 SGHTA, CDR2 FQGNSA. The CDR3 is 16 residues long. With V trimmed by 4 bases and J by 7 bases, 13 bases remained unmatched. CDR3 protein: CASSSTSDDRAQPQHF. The CDR3 nucleotides are TGTGCCAGCAGCTCCACCTCTGACGACAGGGCGCAGCCCCAGCATTTT.

This clonotype was seen more than once but under ten times. The V and J genes are TRBV20-1 and TRBJ2-1; 7 bases are shared with TRBD2. Germline V CDR1 and CDR2: DFQATT, SNEGSKA (reference sequence). The CDR3 extends over 15 amino acids. V lost 5 bases and J lost 7; bases outside the gene matches: 14. The CDR3 reads CSAGVGGKTSNEQFF. Written as DNA, the CDR3 is TGCAGTGCTGGAGTCGGGGGGAAAACTTCGAATGAGCAGTTCTTC.

This clonotype was seen repeatedly, ten times or more. This rearrangement joins TRBV25-1 to TRBJ2-2, with 11 bases aligning to TRBD2. Germline V gene sequence: CDR1 MGHDK, CDR2 SYGVNS. V was pared by 4 bases and J by 5 bases, with 12 bases of the junction left unmatched. The CDR3 is 18 residues long. The CDR3 bases are TGTGCCAGCAGTGCCATGGGAGCTAGCGGGGGGTATACCGGGGAGCTGTTTTTT. It translates to CASSAMGASGGYTGELFF. The full variable domain, completed using reference TRBV25-1 and TRBJ2-2, is EADIYQTPRYLVIGTGKKITLECSQTMGHDKMYWYQQDPGMELHLIHYSYGVNSTEKGDLSSESTVSRIRTEHFPLTLESARPSHTSQYLCASSAMGASGGYTGELFFGEGSRLTVL.

This clonotype was detected many times. The chain joins TRBV28 to TRBJ1-4; maybe TRBD1 (5 bases). The CDR3 covers 15 residues. CDR1 is MDHEN, CDR2 SYDVKM, per germline. Trimming removed 6 bases from V and 7 bases from J, with 18 bases in between. CDR3 DNA sequence: TGTGCCAGCAGCTCAGGAGGGAGGGGTGGTGAAAAACTGTTTTTT. The encoded protein is CASSSGGRGGEKLFF. The whole variable domain, filled in from reference TRBV28 and TRBJ1-4, reads DVKVTQSSRYLVKRTGEKVFLECVQDMDHENMFWYRQDPGLGLRLIYFSYDVKMKEKGDIPEGYSVSREKKERFSLILESASTNQTSMYLCASSSGGRGGEKLFFGSGTQLSVL.

V and J are TRBV2 and TRBJ2-3; 9 bases agree with TRBD1. The trim removed 5 bases at V and 2 bases at J, leaving 5 bases unmatched. The CDR3 runs 15 residues. In germline, CDR1 is SNHLY, CDR2 FYNNEI. The CDR3 DNA is TGTGCCAGCAGTCCCGGGACAGGGATCACAGATACGCAGTATTTT. Its protein is CASSPGTGITDTQYF.

This clonotype showed up many times. This rearrangement joins TRBV28 to TRBJ1-1, with D unresolved. Trimming shortened V by 3 bases and J by 6 bases, and 20 bases separated the two germline ends. From germline, CDR1 is MDHEN and CDR2 SYDVKM. This CDR3 has 16 residues. CDR3 in amino acids: CASSFLRGVGWAEAFF. CDR3 DNA: TGTGCCAGCAGTTTTCTACGGGGTGTAGGATGGGCTGAAGCTTTCTTT. Based on the CDR3 plus reference TRBV28 and TRBJ1-1, the full variable domain is DVKVTQSSRYLVKRTGEKVFLECVQDMDHENMFWYRQDPGLGLRLIYFSYDVKMKEKGDIPEGYSVSREKKERFSLILESASTNQTSMYLCASSFLRGVGWAEAFFGQGTRLTVV.

This clonotype was seen only a few times. The chain couples TRBV20-1 to TRBJ1-5; a possible D gene is TRBD1 (5 bases). Germline V gene lookup returns CDR1 DFQATT and CDR2 SNEGSKA (reference sequence). V was cut by 6 bases and J by 4 bases, with 10 bases left in between. This CDR3 region has 12 residues. The CDR3 region is CSAGDGNQPQHF. DNA of the CDR3: TGCAGTGCGGGGGATGGGAATCAGCCCCAGCATTTT.

The V and J genes are TRBV3-1 and TRBJ2-5, with D possibly being TRBD1 or TRBD2 (5 bases each). Germline CDR1 LGHDT, CDR2 YNNKEL (reference sequence). The CDR3 is 13 residues long. V was trimmed by 1 base and J by 6 bases, leaving 9 bases between them. CDR3 sequence (DNA): TGTGCCAGCAGCCAAGTTAGGGGACAGACCCAGTACTTC. Its translation is CASSQVRGQTQYF.

In this sample, this clonotype turned up many times. Compared with germline, one end of the junction differs, possibly owing to a read error. J is TRBJ2-3 and V is TRBV7-7; tentatively, D is TRBD2 (5 bases). The CDR3 spans 15 residues. Looked up from germline, CDR1 is SSHAT and CDR2 is FNYEAQ (reference sequence). CDR3 nucleotide sequence: TGTGCTAGCAGCTCTGGACTTCTAAGCACAGATACGCAGTATTTT. Protein: CASSSGLLSTDTQYF.

The gene calls are TRBV10-3 and TRBJ1-4; D unresolved. Germline-derived CDR1 and CDR2 are ENHRY and SYGVKD. V lost 3 bases and J lost 2, with 13 bases in between. The CDR3 extends over 16 amino acids. CDR3 in amino acids: CAISETKGPTNEKLFF. DNA for the CDR3: TGTGCCATCAGTGAAACTAAGGGCCCCACTAATGAAAAACTGTTTTTT.

This clonotype showed up many times. The V and J genes are TRBV27 and TRBJ2-5, with 7 bases matching TRBD1. CDR1 and CDR2 from the germline V gene are MNHEY and SMNVEV (reference sequence). CDR3 length: 16 amino acids. Trimming removed 5 bases from V and 4 bases from J; junction bases left unmatched: 13. The CDR3, as DNA: TGTGCCAGCAGTCCGGGGACAGTCCCCGAAGGAGAGACCCAGTACTTC. Its translation: CASSPGTVPEGETQYF.

This chain links TRBV12-5 with TRBJ2-2, with D tentatively TRBD1 (6 bases). Germline assignment: CDR1 LGHNT and CDR2 FRNRAP. The CDR3 runs 17 residues. V lost 2 bases and J lost 0, with 13 bases in between. The CDR3 region is CASGLRTEPSNTGELFF. The DNA for the CDR3 is TGTGCTAGTGGTTTGAGGACAGAGCCGTCGAACACCGGGGAGCTGTTTTTT.

This chain joins TRBV6-6 and TRBJ2-4, with TRBD1 matching over 7 bases. The CDR3 has 16 amino acids. Looked up from germline, CDR1 is MNHNY and CDR2 is SVGAGI (reference sequence). Losses at the gene ends were 4 bases for V and 1 base for J; bases not matched to a gene: 7. CDR3 sequence (DNA): TGTGCCAGCAGTTTGAGGACAGGTTACGCCAAAAACATTCAGTACTTC. Protein product: CASSLRTGYAKNIQYF.

Ten or more counts support this clonotype. This chain connects TRBV6-6 to TRBJ1-2, with a possible D match to TRBD1 (5 bases). The CDR3 length is 12 residues. V was trimmed by 9 bases and J by 6 bases, leaving 14 bases between them. The germline V gene encodes CDR1 MNHNY and CDR2 SVGAGI (reference sequence). The DNA for the CDR3 is TGTGCCAGAGGAGACAGAGTCGATGGCTACACCTTC. It translates to CARGDRVDGYTF.

This chain uses TRBV7-9 with TRBJ2-1, with D perhaps matching TRBD2 (5 bases). Germline V gene data show CDR1 as SEHNR and CDR2 as FQNEAQ (reference sequence). The CDR3 runs to 16 residues. V was pared by 0 bases and J by 8 bases, with 17 bases between. Here the CDR3 reads CASSLASPSKTHEQFF. The CDR3, as DNA: TGTGCCAGCAGCTTAGCGTCTCCTAGCAAGACCCATGAGCAGTTCTTC.

This clonotype was seen only a few times. This chain connects TRBV20-1 to TRBJ2-7; 7 bases agree with TRBD1. Losses at the gene ends were 1 base for V and 7 bases for J; bases not matched to a gene: 10. The CDR3 consists of 14 residues. The V gene's germline CDR1 is DFQATT and CDR2 SNEGSKA (reference sequence). The CDR3 region has the DNA TGCAGTGCTAGAGCACAGGGGCCCCTTTTGGAGCAGTACGTC. Translating it yields CSARAQGPLLEQYV.